The clone carrying this T cell receptor beta chain came up once. Its antigen remains unknown. These data come from a study of OX40 agonist ivuxolimab in advanced cancers. At the level of the study: One patient with hepatocellular carcinoma and two with cutaneous melanoma, three in all, had partial responses.

Assay used: immunoSEQ multiplex PCR; TCRdb lists only in-frame clones, some missing. The table has 50,000 to 65,000 clones, roughly 86% seen once; the top ten hold about 2.7%. The study, taken as a whole, reports: There were also nonresponders showing low normalized T-cell clonal expansion.

V shed 3 bases and J shed 1 base, with 15 bases lying between them. The CDR3 contains 17 residues. Germline loops: CDR1 MGHRA, CDR2 YSYEKL. This chain uses TRBV4-1 with TRBJ1-4, with D possibly TRBD1 on 5 matching bases. This receptor was obtained from an adult with an advanced solid tumor such as melanoma, head and neck, liver or kidney cancer. This material consisted of CD4+ or CD8+ T cells sorted from blood, taken in a trial of the OX40 agonist ivuxolimab. CDR3 amino acids: CASSHPTGRGTNEKLFF. The CDR3 DNA is TGCGCCAGCAGCCACCCCACCGGGAGGGGAACTAATGAAAAACTGTTTTTT.